One and the same sample provided the 24 T cell receptor beta chains below, sequenced in a study of OX40 agonist ivuxolimab in advanced cancers. Data came from immunoSEQ multiplex PCR; TCRdb stores just in-frame clones and leaves some out. The table includes approximately 60,000 clones, under 95% detected once. The sequencing used CD4+ or CD8+ T cells sorted from blood, collected in a trial of the OX40 agonist ivuxolimab. The receptors come from an adult with an advanced solid tumor such as melanoma, head and neck, liver or kidney cancer.

The chain is built from TRBV7-8 and TRBJ1-1, with 7 bases that match TRBD1. CDR3 length equals 15 residues. Germline V lookup: CDR1 SGHVS, CDR2 FQNEAQ. V dropped 5 bases and J dropped 5; count of bases not matched to a gene: 11. CDR3 DNA: TGTGCCAGCAGCCCTCAACAGGGGAGAGGGACTGAAGCTTTCTTT. It is translated as CASSPQQGRGTEAFF.

The DNA of the CDR3 is TGTGCCTGGAAGTCTTGGGACGAGCAGTACTTC. It translates to CAWKSWDEQYF. The chain has TRBV30 and TRBJ2-7; no clear D. V was trimmed by 4 bases and J by 5 bases, leaving 9 bases between them. Germline loops: CDR1 GTSNPN, CDR2 SVGIG (reference sequence). This CDR3 comprises 11 residues.

This chain uses TRBV6-1 with TRBJ1-5, with unresolved D. The CDR3 length is 13 residues. The V gene's germline CDR1 is MNHNS and CDR2 SASEGT. Trimming cost V 7 bases and J 5 bases, with 12 bases left between them. The CDR3 coding sequence is TGTGCCAGCATCGAGGGAGGGTATCAGCCCCAGCATTTT. It translates to CASIEGGYQPQHF.

The chain is built from TRBV4-2 and TRBJ2-2; 14 nucleotides line up with TRBD2. The germline CDR1 and CDR2 sequences are LGHNA and YNFKEQ. The CDR3 runs 18 residues. Germline trimming cut 2 bases from V and 5 bases from J; bases unmatched to any gene: 7. CDR3 in DNA: TGTGCCAGCAGCCAACCGGGACTAGCGGGAGCAGGAACCGGGGAGCTGTTTTTT. Amino acids: CASSQPGLAGAGTGELFF.

CDR3 DNA: TGCGCCAGCAGCCAAGAAGGCCCAGGGGCGAATCAGCCCCAGCATTTT. Translating it yields CASSQEGPGANQPQHF. The V gene is TRBV4-1, the J gene TRBJ1-5, with D perhaps TRBD1 (6 bases). Germline V gene lookup returns CDR1 MGHRA and CDR2 YSYEKL. There are 16 residues in the CDR3. Trimming removed 0 bases at V and 4 bases at J, with 13 bases between.

The V and J genes are TRBV6-5 and TRBJ1-2; a possible D gene is TRBD1 (5 bases). Germline V gene sequence: CDR1 MNHEY, CDR2 SVGAGI. The V gene lost 4 bases and the J gene lost 3 bases, with 9 bases spanning the gap. The CDR3 spans 13 residues. The CDR3 nucleotides read TGTGCCAGCAGTTTCTCGACAGACTATGGCTACACCTTC. As protein: CASSFSTDYGYTF.

The V gene is TRBV5-1, the J gene TRBJ2-5; D is possibly TRBD2 (5 bases). Trimming removed 5 bases from V and 5 bases from J, with 13 bases in between. This CDR3 has 13 residues. The germline V gene encodes CDR1 SGHRS and CDR2 YFSETQ. In DNA form, the CDR3 reads TGCGCCAGCAGGGAAGGACTGAGCGAGACCCAGTACTTC. It codes for CASREGLSETQYF.

The chain carries TRBV11-3 and TRBJ2-1, with 12 positions matching TRBD2. The V and J ends lost 3 bases and 4 bases, in that order; junction bases with no gene match: 1. CDR1 and CDR2 (germline): SGHNT, YENEEA. The CDR3 has 15 residues. The CDR3 DNA reads TGTGCCAGCAGCTTGACTAGCGGGGGATACAATGAGCAGTTCTTC. Encoded protein: CASSLTSGGYNEQFF.

V usage is TRBV7-9 and J usage is TRBJ2-3; D gene unclear. V lost 6 bases, J lost 1 base, and 20 bases lay in between. Germline V lookup: CDR1 SEHNR, CDR2 FQNEAQ (reference sequence). The CDR3 spans 17 residues. CDR3 amino acids: CASRRSWNTGGTDTQYF. The CDR3 DNA reads TGTGCCAGCAGACGAAGCTGGAACACCGGCGGCACAGATACGCAGTATTTT.

The V and J genes are TRBV2 and TRBJ2-7; D is ambiguous. Trimming shortened V by 4 bases and J by 4 bases, and 5 bases separated the two germline ends. The CDR3 is 11 amino acids. Germline V CDR1 and CDR2: SNHLY, FYNNEI. As DNA, the CDR3 is TGTGCCAGCAGTGTCCTTTACGAGCAGTACTTC. Protein: CASSVLYEQYF.

V gene TRBV11-2 combines with J gene TRBJ2-2, with 12 bases aligning to TRBD2. The V gene's germline CDR1 is SGHAT and CDR2 FQNNGV. J was trimmed by 2 bases and V by 3 bases; bases with no gene match: 7. The CDR3 contains 18 residues. CDR3 nucleotides: TGTGCCAGCAGCTTTTACGGACTAGCGGGGACCAACACCGGGGAGCTGTTTTTT. Encoded protein: CASSFYGLAGTNTGELFF.

V gene TRBV30 combines with J gene TRBJ2-5; unclear D gene. Germline-derived CDR1 and CDR2 are GTSNPN and SVGIG (reference sequence). Trimming took 0 bases from V and 5 from J, leaving 16 bases between them. This CDR3 is built from 15 residues. The DNA of the CDR3 is TGTGCCTGGAGTGTAAACATGGCTACACAGGAGACCCAGTACTTC. Amino acid sequence: CAWSVNMATQETQYF.

DNA of the CDR3: TGTGCCAGCTCACCGGGGACAACTAATGAAAAACTGTTTTTT. Amino acids: CASSPGTTNEKLFF. J is TRBJ1-4 and V is TRBV18; D gene uncertain. Germline CDR1 KGHSH, CDR2 LQKENI. V lost 3 bases and J 0 bases, leaving 5 bases between the germline ends. This CDR3 contains 14 residues.

The chain has TRBV27 and TRBJ2-1; D may match TRBD1 or TRBD2 (5 bases each). The V end was cut by 6 bases, the J end by 5 bases, with 26 bases between. The length of the CDR3 is 18 residues. The germline V gene encodes CDR1 MNHEY and CDR2 SMNVEV (reference sequence). The CDR3 sequence is CASSLRPTTMRGDNEQFF. The CDR3 DNA reads TGTGCCAGCAGCCTCCGGCCCACTACAATGAGGGGAGACAATGAGCAGTTCTTC.

The genes are TRBV5-4 and TRBJ1-5, with D tentatively TRBD1 (6 bases). Germline-derived CDR1 and CDR2 are SGHNT and YYREEE (reference sequence). Trimming cost V 4 bases and J 7 bases, with 15 bases left between them. The CDR3 runs 14 residues. CDR3 in amino acids: CASSIGGSRQPQHF. The CDR3 DNA follows: TGTGCCAGCAGCATAGGGGGATCGAGGCAGCCCCAGCATTTT.

The rearrangement uses TRBV5-1 and TRBJ2-7, with D maybe TRBD2 (6 bases). This CDR3 spans 14 amino acids. Between the trimmed V and J ends, which lost 0 bases and 6 bases, there was a span of 13 bases. CDR1 SGHRS and CDR2 YFSETQ come from the germline V gene. The CDR3 DNA sequence: TGCGCCAGCAGCTTGGTGGGGACTCAGCCCGAGCAGTACTTC. The encoded protein is CASSLVGTQPEQYF.

This clone was seen only a few times. The genes are TRBV7-9 and TRBJ2-2; 13 positions match TRBD2. Germline values: CDR1 SEHNR, CDR2 FQNEAQ (reference sequence). V was pared by 6 bases and J by 5 bases, with 6 bases of the junction left unmatched. The CDR3 is 16 amino acids. Written as DNA, the CDR3 is TGTGCCAGCAGACGGACTAGCGGGAGTTGGACCGGGGAGCTGTTTTTT. It yields the protein CASRRTSGSWTGELFF. Filled out from reference TRBV7-9 and TRBJ2-2, the complete variable domain reads DTGVSQNPRHKITKRGQNVTFRCDPISEHNRLYWYRQTLGQGPEFLTYFQNEAQLEKSRLLSDRFSAERPKGSFSTLEIQRTEQGDSAMYLCASRRTSGSWTGELFFGEGSRLTVL.

The chain links TRBV19 to TRBJ2-2, with TRBD1 as a possible D gene (5 bases). The germline gives CDR1 LNHDA, CDR2 SQIVND (reference sequence). The CDR3 extends over 14 amino acids. The V end was cut by 6 bases, the J end by 3 bases, with 11 bases between. The CDR3 nucleotides read TGTGCCAGTAGGAATAGGGGTGACACCGGGGAGCTGTTTTTT. Encoded protein: CASRNRGDTGELFF.

The chain employs TRBV10-3 and TRBJ2-1, with TRBD2 matching over 12 bases. CDR1 is ENHRY and CDR2 is SYGVKD in the germline V gene. V shed 4 bases, J shed 5 bases, and the junction held 6 bases outside the gene matches. The CDR3 runs 16 residues. This chain's CDR3 is CAISAMTSGSDNEQFF. For the CDR3, the DNA is TGTGCCATCAGTGCCATGACTAGCGGGAGTGACAATGAGCAGTTCTTC.

The chain employs TRBV7-8 and TRBJ1-2; the D is unclear. The CDR3 has 16 amino acids. V lost 5 bases and J 6 bases, leaving 22 bases between the germline ends. Germline CDR1 and CDR2: SGHVS and FQNEAQ. CDR3 DNA: TGTGCCAGCAGCCCTTCCGGGGTGGCTCTGGAAAATGGCTACACCTTC. It is translated as CASSPSGVALENGYTF.

J is TRBJ2-7 and V is TRBV5-4; D perhaps matches TRBD2 (7 bases). CDR3 length: 15 residues. Germline loops: CDR1 SGHNT, CDR2 YYREEE (reference sequence). V shed 4 bases and J shed 2 bases, with 16 bases lying between them. The CDR3 DNA reads as TGTGCCAGCAGCAATGGAGAGGGGGGGGCCTACGAGCAGTACTTC. Residues: CASSNGEGGAYEQYF.

The chain uses TRBV6-5 and TRBJ2-5; D remains ambiguous. V was trimmed by 1 base and J by 0 bases, leaving 6 bases between them. CDR3 size: 14 residues. Germline V lookup: CDR1 MNHEY, CDR2 SVGAGI. The CDR3 loop reads CASSYYGYQETQYF. Written as DNA, the CDR3 is TGTGCCAGCAGTTACTACGGATACCAAGAGACCCAGTACTTC.

The V call is TRBV5-1, the J call TRBJ2-5; D is unresolved. Germline V gives CDR1 SGHRS, CDR2 YFSETQ. This CDR3 region has 14 residues. V dropped 6 bases and J dropped 2 bases, with 14 bases sitting between them. The CDR3 sequence: CASTLGLTQETQYF. The CDR3 coding sequence is TGCGCCAGCACCTTAGGGCTTACGCAAGAGACCCAGTACTTC.

The rearrangement uses TRBV4-2 and TRBJ2-3; D may be TRBD1 (6 bases). Germline loops: CDR1 LGHNA, CDR2 YNFKEQ. V shed 1 base and J shed 4 bases, with 9 bases lying between them. CDR3 length: 14 amino acids. The chain's CDR3 is CASSQVRGPDTQYF. In DNA form, the CDR3 reads TGTGCCAGCAGCCAAGTCAGGGGACCAGATACGCAGTATTTT.